The 10 T cell receptor beta chains given below trace back to one sample, sequenced in a study of early T cells in non-severe SARS-CoV-2 infection. TCRdb processed the 5' RACE reads anew with MiXCR; each CDR3 protein has one entry. The repertoire has roughly 45,000 distinct CDR3 sequences, about 4.2% of them found once; the top ten carry 5% to 6.5%. The sample taken for sequencing was whole blood. These receptors were obtained from an adult who was a healthcare worker with PCR-confirmed SARS-CoV-2 infection or an uninfected control (not recorded which).

This clonotype was seen ten or more times. The CDR3 nucleotides are TGCGCCAGCAGCCTGGACGGGACCGCTCGGGAGCAGTACTTC. Protein product: CASSLDGTAREQYF. The chain has TRBV5-1 and TRBJ2-7; D might be TRBD1 or TRBD2, each matching 5 bases. This CDR3 is 14 amino acids long. Germline V gene sequence: CDR1 SGHRS, CDR2 YFSETQ. The V end was cut by 4 bases, the J end by 7 bases, with 18 bases between.

In its sample, this clonotype was seen many times. The V and J genes are TRBV7-2 and TRBJ2-1, with a possible D match to TRBD1 (5 bases). Germline V gene data show CDR1 as SGHTA and CDR2 as FQGNSA. The CDR3 extends over 14 amino acids. The ends were cut back, 0 bases at V and 4 bases at J, with 7 bases in the middle. CDR3 in amino acids: CASSLATEYNEQFF. The CDR3 DNA follows: TGTGCCAGCAGCTTAGCGACAGAATACAATGAGCAGTTCTTC.

A few counts support this clonotype. The CDR3, as DNA: TGTGCCAGCAGCCAGCGGGCAGGTGAAAAACTGTTTTTT. Translated: CASSQRAGEKLFF. This chain connects TRBV7-2 to TRBJ1-4; unclear D gene. Deletions cut 5 bases from V and 7 bases from J, with 11 bases between. Germline V lookup: CDR1 SGHTA, CDR2 FQGNSA. The CDR3 runs to 13 residues.

This clonotype showed up just a few times. The CDR3 region has the DNA TGTGCCAGCAGCTTAGTCGGGTCCAGGGCCGAGCAGTACTTC. It is translated as CASSLVGSRAEQYF. V and J are TRBV7-9 and TRBJ2-7; tentative D call: TRBD1 (5 bases). The germline V and J ends were trimmed by 1 base and 6 bases, with 13 bases remaining between them. Germline-derived CDR1 and CDR2 are SEHNR and FQNEAQ (reference sequence). The CDR3 is made up of 14 amino acids.

There are many counts of this clonotype. V is TRBV5-1 and J is TRBJ2-3; D is perhaps TRBD2 (5 bases). The germline V and J ends were trimmed by 4 bases and 2 bases, with 17 bases remaining between them. The length of the CDR3 is 16 residues. CDR1 SGHRS and CDR2 YFSETQ come from the germline V gene. The CDR3: CASSPLTLGSTDTQYF. CDR3 nucleotide sequence: TGCGCCAGCAGCCCCTTGACACTAGGTTCCACAGATACGCAGTATTTT.

The sample holds a few counts of this clonotype. This sequence joins TRBV5-6 and TRBJ2-7, with TRBD2 matching over 14 bases. Germline CDR1 SGHDT, CDR2 YYEEEE. The length of the CDR3 is 15 residues. J was trimmed by 3 bases and V by 5 bases; bases with no gene match: 4. The CDR3 loop is CASRPGLAGVYEQYF. In DNA, the CDR3 is TGTGCCAGCAGGCCGGGACTAGCGGGGGTCTACGAGCAGTACTTC.

This clonotype was counted ten times or more. The V call is TRBV7-2, the J call TRBJ2-3, with no clear D. The CDR3 spans 13 residues. The ends were cut back, 1 base at V and 8 bases at J, with 10 bases in the middle. The germline CDR1 and CDR2 sequences are SGHTA and FQGNSA. The CDR3 loop is CASSLGSLGTQYF. The CDR3 region has the DNA TGTGCCAGCAGCTTAGGGTCGTTAGGTACGCAGTATTTT.

At least ten counts were recorded for this clonotype. The chain is built from TRBV10-2 and TRBJ2-5, with a possible D match to TRBD1 (6 bases). Germline-derived CDR1 and CDR2 are WSHSY and SAAADI. V was shortened by 4 bases and J by 5 bases, with 11 bases between the two germline ends. CDR3 length equals 13 residues. The CDR3 loop reads CASSAGARETQYF. Written as DNA, the CDR3 is TGCGCCAGCAGTGCAGGGGCGAGGGAGACCCAGTACTTC.

This clonotype was observed many times. The chain joins TRBV4-1 to TRBJ2-1; TRBD2 agrees at 13 bases. The junction had 16 bases not matched to a gene; V was cut back by 2 bases and J by 9 bases. Germline loops: CDR1 MGHRA, CDR2 YSYEKL. CDR3 length: 19 residues. The CDR3 loop is CASSQTRGLAGVISGEQFF. The DNA of the CDR3 is TGCGCCAGCAGCCAAACCCGCGGACTAGCGGGAGTTATATCTGGTGAGCAGTTCTTC.

The table lists this clonotype with many counts. The chain carries TRBV19 and TRBJ2-1, with a tentative D call TRBD2 (6 bases). The V end was cut by 2 bases, the J end by 7 bases, with 12 bases between. The CDR3 is made up of 14 amino acids. Germline V CDR1 and CDR2: LNHDA, SQIVND (reference sequence). CDR3 in amino acids: CASSIWGTRNEQFF. Here the CDR3 DNA reads TGTGCCAGTAGTATATGGGGGACTCGTAATGAGCAGTTCTTC.